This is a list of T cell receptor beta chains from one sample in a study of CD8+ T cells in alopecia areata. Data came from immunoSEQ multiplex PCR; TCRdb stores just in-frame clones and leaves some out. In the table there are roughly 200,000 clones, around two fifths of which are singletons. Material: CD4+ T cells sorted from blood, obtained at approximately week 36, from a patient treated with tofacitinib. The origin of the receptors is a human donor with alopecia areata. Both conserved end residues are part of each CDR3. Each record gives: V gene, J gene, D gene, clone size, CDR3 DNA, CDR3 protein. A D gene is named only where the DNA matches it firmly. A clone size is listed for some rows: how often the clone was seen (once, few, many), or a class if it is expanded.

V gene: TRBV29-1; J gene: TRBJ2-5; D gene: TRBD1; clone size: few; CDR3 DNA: TGCAGCGTTGCCAGGGGGCAAGAGACCCAGTACTTC; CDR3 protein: CSVARGQETQYF
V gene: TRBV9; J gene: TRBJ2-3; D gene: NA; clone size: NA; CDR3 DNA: TGTGCCAGCAGCGTCGGGGATACGCAGTATTTT; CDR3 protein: CASSVGDTQYF
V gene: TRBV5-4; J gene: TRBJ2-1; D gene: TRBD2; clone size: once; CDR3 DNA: TGTGCCAGCAGCTTCGGGACTAGCGGGTACAATGAGCAGTTCTTC; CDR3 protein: CASSFGTSGYNEQFF
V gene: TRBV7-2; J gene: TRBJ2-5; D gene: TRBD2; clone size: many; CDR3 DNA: TGTGCCAGCAGCTCCCCCCCCGCGGGAGGTCAAGAGACCCAGTACTTC; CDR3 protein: CASSSPPAGGQETQYF
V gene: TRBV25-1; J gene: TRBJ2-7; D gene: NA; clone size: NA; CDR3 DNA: TGTGCCAGCAGTGAATGGCGGCTAGCAGGCGAGCAGTACTTC; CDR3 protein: CASSEWRLAGEQYF
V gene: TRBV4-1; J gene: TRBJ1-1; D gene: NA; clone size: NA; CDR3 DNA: TGCGCCAGCAGCCAAGATAGGATACCCCCGGGTGGAGCCTTCTTT; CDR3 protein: CASSQDRIPPGGAFF
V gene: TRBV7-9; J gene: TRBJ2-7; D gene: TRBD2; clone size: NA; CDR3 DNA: TGTGCCAGCAGCTTAGCGCGCGCTAGCGGGAAATACGAGCAGTACTTC; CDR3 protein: CASSLARASGKYEQYF
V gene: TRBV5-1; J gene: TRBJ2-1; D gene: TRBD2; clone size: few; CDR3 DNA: TGCGCCAGCAGCCTGGGAGGGTTCGTTGAGCAGTTCTTC; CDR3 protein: CASSLGGFVEQFF
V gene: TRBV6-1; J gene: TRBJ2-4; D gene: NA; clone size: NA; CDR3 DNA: TGTGCCAGCAGTCGAAACATTCAGTACTTC; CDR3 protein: CASSRNIQYF
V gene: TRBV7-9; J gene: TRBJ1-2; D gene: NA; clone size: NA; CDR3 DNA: TGTGCCAGCAGCCCGACCGAAGGACAGACTAACTATGGCTACACCTTC; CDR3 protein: CASSPTEGQTNYGYTF
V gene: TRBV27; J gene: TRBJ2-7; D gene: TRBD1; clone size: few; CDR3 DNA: TGTGCCAGCAGTTTGCGTGGGACAGGGGTGTACCACGAGCAGTACTTC; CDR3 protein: CASSLRGTGVYHEQYF
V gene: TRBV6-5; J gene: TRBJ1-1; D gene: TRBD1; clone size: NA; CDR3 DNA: TGTGCCAGCAGTTTGGGACAGGGGATAAGAGCTTTCTTT; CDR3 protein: CASSLGQGIRAFF
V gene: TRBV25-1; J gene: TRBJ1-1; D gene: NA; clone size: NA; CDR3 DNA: TGTGCCACCAAATCTAACAGGGAGTTGAACACTGAAGCTTTCTTT; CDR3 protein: CATKSNRELNTEAFF
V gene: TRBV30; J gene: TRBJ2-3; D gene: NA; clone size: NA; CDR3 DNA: TGTGCCTGGAGTGATAGGGATACGCAGTATTTT; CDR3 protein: CAWSDRDTQYF
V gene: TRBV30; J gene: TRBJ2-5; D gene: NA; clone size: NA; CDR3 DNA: TGTGCCTGGGTAGAGTCTGGGCAAGAGACCCAGTACTTC; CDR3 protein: CAWVESGQETQYF
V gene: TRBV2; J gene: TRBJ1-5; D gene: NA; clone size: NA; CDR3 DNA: TGTGCCAGCAGTAGCGGCAATCAGCCCCAGCATTTT; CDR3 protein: CASSSGNQPQHF
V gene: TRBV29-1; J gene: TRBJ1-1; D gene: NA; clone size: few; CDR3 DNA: TGCAGCGTCAAACTGAACACTGAAGCTTTCTTT; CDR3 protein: CSVKLNTEAFF
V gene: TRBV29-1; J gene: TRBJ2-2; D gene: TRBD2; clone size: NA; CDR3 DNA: TGCAGCGTTGGTAGCGGGGGAACCGGGGAGCTGTTTTTT; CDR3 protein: CSVGSGGTGELFF
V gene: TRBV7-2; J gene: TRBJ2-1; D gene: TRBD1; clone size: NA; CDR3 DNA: TGTGCCAGCAGCTCCAGACAGGGGGTGTTCAATGAGCAGTTCTTC; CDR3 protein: CASSSRQGVFNEQFF
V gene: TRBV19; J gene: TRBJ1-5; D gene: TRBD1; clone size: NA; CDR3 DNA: TGTGCCAGTAGTACTACGAGAGGGGGCGATCAGCCCCAGCATTTT; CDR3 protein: CASSTTRGGDQPQHF
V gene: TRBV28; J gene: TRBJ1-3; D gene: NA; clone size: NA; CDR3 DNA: TGTGCCAGCAGGGCCCTCAGAAGCTCTGGAAACACCATATATTTT; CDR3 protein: CASRALRSSGNTIYF
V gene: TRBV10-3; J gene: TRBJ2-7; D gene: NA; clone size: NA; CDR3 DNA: TGTGCCAGCAGTTTGGCTAGGGCTCCCCCGCGCGAGCAGTACTTC; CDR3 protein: CASSLARAPPREQYF
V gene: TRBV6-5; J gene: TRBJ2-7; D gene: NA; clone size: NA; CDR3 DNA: TGTGCCTCTAGGGGGAACCGCATCTACGAGCAGTACTTC; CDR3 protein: CASRGNRIYEQYF
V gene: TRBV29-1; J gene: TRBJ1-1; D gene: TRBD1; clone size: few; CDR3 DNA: TGCAGCGTTGTAAGCGACAGGGGGCTGTCTGAAGCTTTCTTT; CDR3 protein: CSVVSDRGLSEAFF
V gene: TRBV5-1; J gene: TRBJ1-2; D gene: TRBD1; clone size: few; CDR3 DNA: TGCGCCAGCAGCCAGGGACAGCCTAACTATGGCTACACCTTC; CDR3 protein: CASSQGQPNYGYTF
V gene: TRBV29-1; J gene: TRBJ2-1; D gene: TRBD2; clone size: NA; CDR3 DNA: TGCAGCGCACCGTTCAAGGGGACTAGCGGGAGGGGTACCTACAATGAGCAGTTCTTC; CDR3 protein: CSAPFKGTSGRGTYNEQFF
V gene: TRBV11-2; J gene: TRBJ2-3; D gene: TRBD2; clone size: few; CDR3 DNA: TGTGCCAGCAGCTTAGGACTAGCGGGAGTTCCGGATACGCAGTATTTT; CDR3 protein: CASSLGLAGVPDTQYF
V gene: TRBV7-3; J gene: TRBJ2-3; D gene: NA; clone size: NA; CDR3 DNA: TGTGCCAGCAGCGTAACTAGCCAGCCCACAGATACGCAGTATTTT; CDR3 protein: CASSVTSQPTDTQYF
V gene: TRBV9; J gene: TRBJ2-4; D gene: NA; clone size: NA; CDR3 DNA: TGTGCCAGCAGCGTAGGCGGGCCTAAAAACATTCAGTACTTC; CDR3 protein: CASSVGGPKNIQYF
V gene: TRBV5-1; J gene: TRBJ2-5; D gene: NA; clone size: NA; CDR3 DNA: TGCGCCAGCAGCGGGCAGGAGGGAGAGACCCAGTACTTC; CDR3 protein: CASSGQEGETQYF
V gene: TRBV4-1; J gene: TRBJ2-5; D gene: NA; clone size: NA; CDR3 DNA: TGCGCCAGCAGCCAAGATCTGAGGGGCCAAGAGACCCAGTACTTC; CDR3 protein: CASSQDLRGQETQYF
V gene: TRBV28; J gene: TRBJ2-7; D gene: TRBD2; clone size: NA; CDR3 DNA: TGTGCCAGCAGTATTAGCGGGGGGCACTACGAGCAGTACTTC; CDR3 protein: CASSISGGHYEQYF
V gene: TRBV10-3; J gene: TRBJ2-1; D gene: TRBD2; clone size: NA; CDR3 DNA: TGTGCCATCAGTGAGGTTACCCTAGCGGGAGGCAATGAGCAGTTCTTC; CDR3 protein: CAISEVTLAGGNEQFF
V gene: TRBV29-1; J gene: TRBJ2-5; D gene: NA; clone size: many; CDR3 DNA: TGCAGCGTGGACACTATAGAGACCCAGTACTTC; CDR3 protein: CSVDTIETQYF
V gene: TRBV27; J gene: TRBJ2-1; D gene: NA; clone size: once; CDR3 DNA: TGTGCCAGCAGTAGACGGGGTCGGGAGCAGTTCTTC; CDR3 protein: CASSRRGREQFF
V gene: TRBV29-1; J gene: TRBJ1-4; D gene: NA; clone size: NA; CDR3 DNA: TGCAGCGTCCTGACAGGCTCGGTTGAAAAACTGTTTTTT; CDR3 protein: CSVLTGSVEKLFF
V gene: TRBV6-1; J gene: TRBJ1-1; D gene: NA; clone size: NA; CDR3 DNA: TGTGCCAGCAGTGAAGCGCTTCGTAGAGCTTTCTTT; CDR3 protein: CASSEALRRAFF
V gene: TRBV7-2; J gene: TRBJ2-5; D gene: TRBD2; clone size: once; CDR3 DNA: TGTGCCAGCAGCCCCCCGACTAGCGCCGAGACCCAGTACTTC; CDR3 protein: CASSPPTSAETQYF